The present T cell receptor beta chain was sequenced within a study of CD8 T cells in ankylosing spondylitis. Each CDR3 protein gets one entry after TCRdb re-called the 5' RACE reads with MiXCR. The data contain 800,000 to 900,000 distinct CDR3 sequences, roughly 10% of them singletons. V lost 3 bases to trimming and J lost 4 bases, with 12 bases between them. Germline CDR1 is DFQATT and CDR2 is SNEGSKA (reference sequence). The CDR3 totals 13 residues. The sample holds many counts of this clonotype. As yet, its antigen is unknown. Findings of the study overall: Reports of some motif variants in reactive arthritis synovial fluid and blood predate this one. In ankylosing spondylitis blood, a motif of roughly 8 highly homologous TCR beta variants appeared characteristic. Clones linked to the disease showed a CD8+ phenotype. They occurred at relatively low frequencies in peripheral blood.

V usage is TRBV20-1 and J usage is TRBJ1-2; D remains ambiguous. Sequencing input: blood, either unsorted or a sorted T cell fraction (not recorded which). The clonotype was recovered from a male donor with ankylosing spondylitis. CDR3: CSARTSDGYGYTF. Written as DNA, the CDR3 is TGCAGTGCTAGGACCTCTGACGGCTATGGCTACACCTTC.